The 18 T cell receptor beta chains in this list originate from one sample, sequenced in a study of T-cell reconstitution after alpha-beta-depleted transplantation in children. It was with unique molecular identifiers that the TCRbeta library was prepared. TCRdb independently ran MiXCR on the PCR reads; one entry per CDR3 protein. The repertoire holds 450,000 to 700,000 distinct CDR3 sequences, with 27% as singletons. Sequenced material: PBMCs, taken before TCRalphabeta/CD19-depleted stem cell transplant. The receptors were sampled from a boy under three years old with Wiskott-Aldrich syndrome, due to receive a stem cell transplant.

The V and J genes are TRBV5-5 and TRBJ2-1, with TRBD2 identical over 11 bases. The CDR3 has 18 amino acids. The germline V gene has CDR1 SGHKS and CDR2 YYEKEE (reference sequence). Trimming cost V 1 base and J 4 bases; bases outside gene matches: 10. CDR3 coding DNA: TGTGCCAGCAGCTTGTGGAGTAGCGGGAGGGCACGGTACAATGAGCAGTTCTTC. Protein: CASSLWSSGRARYNEQFF.

The chain employs TRBV29-1 and TRBJ2-5, with D perhaps assigned TRBD1 or TRBD2 (5 bases each). CDR3 size: 13 residues. Germline CDR1 SQVTM, CDR2 ANQGSEA. Trimming took off 6 bases at V and 5 bases at J, with 16 bases between the two ends. CDR3 coding DNA: TGCAGCGTCAAGGGGCTAGCCTGGGAGACCCAGTACTTC. Protein sequence: CSVKGLAWETQYF.

This clonotype was picked up a small number of times. J is TRBJ2-1 and V is TRBV6-1; TRBD2 agrees at 10 bases. The CDR3 has 15 residues. From germline, CDR1 is MNHNS and CDR2 SASEGT. V trimming: 0 bases; J trimming: 4 bases; junction bases outside the gene matches: 0. In DNA form, the CDR3 reads TGTGCCAGCAGTGAAGCGGGACTAGCGTACAATGAGCAGTTCTTC. Translated: CASSEAGLAYNEQFF.

A note on this clonotype: One end of the junction fails to match germline, which may point to a read error. The rearrangement joins TRBV5-1 to TRBJ2-1; weak D call: TRBD1 (7 bases). The CDR3 has 13 amino acids. The germline V gene encodes CDR1 SGHRS and CDR2 YFSETQ. CDR3 coding DNA: TGCGCCAGCAGCATTTTGACCAGGGGGACTCAACTCTTC. Its translation is CASSILTRGTQLF. Together with reference TRBV5-1 and TRBJ2-1, the CDR3 gives the full variable domain: KAGVTQTPRYLIKTRGQQVTLSCSPISGHRSVSWYQQTPGQGLQFLFEYFSETQRNKGNFPGRFSGRQFSNSRSEMNVSTLELGDSALYLCASSILTRGTQLFGPGTRLTVL.

This clonotype was observed a few times. The V gene is TRBV20-1, the J gene TRBJ2-4, with D perhaps given as TRBD1 or TRBD2 (5 bases each). The CDR3 length is 16 residues. Germline assignment: CDR1 DFQATT and CDR2 SNEGSKA (reference sequence). Trimming took off 2 bases at V and 0 bases at J, with 14 bases between the two ends. CDR3 sequence: CSARKWDPQAKNIQYF. The CDR3 coding sequence is TGCAGTGCTAGAAAGTGGGACCCACAAGCCAAAAACATTCAGTACTTC.

This clonotype has more than one count but fewer than ten. The rearrangement joins TRBV20-1 to TRBJ2-4; 7 positions match TRBD2. CDR3 length equals 14 residues. Trimming removed 2 bases from V and 9 bases from J; junction bases left unmatched: 10. CDR1 and CDR2 from the germline V gene are DFQATT and SNEGSKA (reference sequence). CDR3 sequence (DNA): TGCAGTGCTAGAAAACCTGGCGGGAGCGCCATTCAGTACTTC. This sequence encodes CSARKPGGSAIQYF.

V gene TRBV5-1 combines with J gene TRBJ2-1; 10 bases align to TRBD2. From germline, CDR1 is SGHRS and CDR2 YFSETQ. The CDR3 sequence is 18 residues long. V was clipped by 3 bases and J by 0 bases; unmatched bases: 9. The CDR3 protein is CASSWTSGWSSSYNEQFF. The DNA of the CDR3 is TGCGCCAGCAGCTGGACTAGCGGATGGTCGAGCTCCTACAATGAGCAGTTCTTC. Using reference TRBV5-1 and TRBJ2-1 for the parts outside the CDR3, the full variable domain is KAGVTQTPRYLIKTRGQQVTLSCSPISGHRSVSWYQQTPGQGLQFLFEYFSETQRNKGNFPGRFSGRQFSNSRSEMNVSTLELGDSALYLCASSWTSGWSSSYNEQFFGPGTRLTVL.

This chain joins TRBV10-3 and TRBJ2-3; 8 bases align to TRBD1. The CDR3 length is 13 residues. The J segment lost 2 bases and the V segment lost 10 bases, leaving 5 bases of the junction unmatched. CDR1 is ENHRY and CDR2 is SYGVKD in the germline V gene. The CDR3 coding sequence is TGTGCCAGACAGGGGCCCAACACAGATACGCAGTATTTT. This sequence encodes CARQGPNTDTQYF.

This chain connects TRBV20-1 to TRBJ2-4; D not resolved. Per germline, CDR1 DFQATT and CDR2 SNEGSKA (reference sequence). Deletions cut 0 bases from V and 0 bases from J, with 6 bases between. This CDR3 is 14 amino acids long. This CDR3 reads CSARDRIAKNIQYF. The CDR3 DNA reads TGCAGTGCTAGAGATAGGATAGCCAAAAACATTCAGTACTTC.

The chain joins TRBV5-1 to TRBJ1-6; D may be TRBD1 (6 bases). Germline values: CDR1 SGHRS, CDR2 YFSETQ. V was cut by 2 bases and J by 0 bases, with 9 bases left in between. This CDR3 is 16 amino acids long. The CDR3 loop is CASSFRGGSYNSPLHF. DNA for the CDR3: TGCGCCAGCAGCTTCAGGGGCGGCTCCTATAATTCACCCCTCCACTTT.

This clonotype has only a few counts. The chain employs TRBV5-6 and TRBJ1-4; 7 bases align to TRBD1. V lost 0 bases to trimming and J lost 6 bases; unmatched junction nucleotides: 2. The CDR3 is 14 amino acids. Germline CDR1 is SGHDT and CDR2 is YYEEEE. The CDR3 nucleotides are TGTGCCAGCAGCTTGGGAGGGACAGATGAAAAACTGTTTTTT. As protein: CASSLGGTDEKLFF.

The chain uses TRBV5-1 and TRBJ2-7, with D hard to call. V was shortened by 2 bases and J by 6 bases, with 18 bases between the two germline ends. Looked up from germline, CDR1 is SGHRS and CDR2 is YFSETQ. The CDR3 has 15 residues. CDR3 nucleotide sequence: TGCGCCAGCAGCTTAACGCTTTCCAGGTCCATCGAGCAGTACTTC. Translating it yields CASSLTLSRSIEQYF.

The rearrangement links TRBV5-5 to TRBJ2-1, with 11 bases that match TRBD2. Germline values: CDR1 SGHKS, CDR2 YYEKEE (reference sequence). The length of the CDR3 is 15 residues. V was clipped by 4 bases and J by 5 bases; unmatched bases: 5. This CDR3 reads CASSQLTSGNNEQFF. The CDR3 nucleotides are TGTGCCAGCAGCCAACTGACTAGCGGGAACAATGAGCAGTTCTTC.

In the case of this clonotype: Germline and junction disagree at one end, which may indicate a read error. The chain combines TRBV20-1 with TRBJ2-7, with D perhaps TRBD1 (5 bases). Looked up from germline, CDR1 is DFQATT and CDR2 is SNEGSKA (reference sequence). CDR3 length: 16 amino acids. The CDR3 reads CCARDSRGSSSYEQYF. The CDR3 coding sequence is TGCTGTGCTAGAGATTCTAGGGGCAGCAGCTCCTACGAGCAGTACTTC.

This chain connects TRBV5-1 to TRBJ2-1; 12 nucleotides agree with TRBD2. Germline V gives CDR1 SGHRS, CDR2 YFSETQ. V shed 3 bases, J shed 6 bases, and the junction held 10 bases outside the gene matches. This CDR3 region has 17 residues. CDR3 DNA: TGCGCCAGCAGCTGGGTACTAGCGGGAGGCCCGGTCAATGAGCAGTTCTTC. This translates into CASSWVLAGGPVNEQFF.

The chain couples TRBV20-1 to TRBJ2-7; D unresolved. V gave up 5 bases and J gave up 1 base, with 18 bases separating them. Germline CDR1 DFQATT, CDR2 SNEGSKA (reference sequence). The CDR3 is 15 amino acids. For the CDR3, the DNA is TGCAGTGCTCGCCCTTCCGGGTTTCTTTCCTACGAGCAGTACTTC. Its translation: CSARPSGFLSYEQYF.

The chain carries TRBV20-1 and TRBJ1-2; 9 bases align to TRBD1. Trimming removed 3 bases from V and 4 bases from J; junction bases left unmatched: 9. Germline loops: CDR1 DFQATT, CDR2 SNEGSKA (reference sequence). The CDR3 spans 15 residues. This CDR3 is CSARRNRDRVYGYTF. CDR3 DNA: TGCAGTGCTAGGAGGAACCGGGACAGGGTCTATGGCTACACCTTC.

The rearrangement uses TRBV5-1 and TRBJ2-1; 10 bases match TRBD2. The germline V gene encodes CDR1 SGHRS and CDR2 YFSETQ. CDR3 length equals 16 residues. With V trimmed by 4 bases and J by 3 bases, 7 bases remained unmatched. Here the CDR3 DNA reads TGCGCCAGCAGCCTATCGGGACTAGCGAACTACAATGAGCAGTTCTTC. This encodes CASSLSGLANYNEQFF.